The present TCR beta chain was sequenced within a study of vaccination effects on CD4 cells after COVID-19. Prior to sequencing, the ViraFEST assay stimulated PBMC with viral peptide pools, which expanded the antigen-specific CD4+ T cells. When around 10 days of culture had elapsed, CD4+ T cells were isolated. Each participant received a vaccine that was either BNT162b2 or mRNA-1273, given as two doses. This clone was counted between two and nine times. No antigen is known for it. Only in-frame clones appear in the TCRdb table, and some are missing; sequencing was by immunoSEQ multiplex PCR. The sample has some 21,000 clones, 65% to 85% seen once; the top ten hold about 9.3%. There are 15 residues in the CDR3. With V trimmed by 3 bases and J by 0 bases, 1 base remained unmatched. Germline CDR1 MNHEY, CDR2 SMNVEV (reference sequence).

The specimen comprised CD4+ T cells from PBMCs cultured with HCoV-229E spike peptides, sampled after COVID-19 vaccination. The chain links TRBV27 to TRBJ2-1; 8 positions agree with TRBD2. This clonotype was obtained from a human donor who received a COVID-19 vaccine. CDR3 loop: CASSLGTSSYNEQFF. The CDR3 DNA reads TGTGCCAGCAGTTTGGGGACTAGCTCCTACAATGAGCAGTTCTTC.